Listed here are 25 T cell receptor beta chains from one sample, sequenced in a study of PD-1 blockade in classical Hodgkin lymphoma. This table comes from immunoSEQ multiplex PCR, and its TCRdb copy is limited to in-frame clones, with some not included. The sample has just under 100,000 clones; 65% to 85% are singletons. Relapse was seen in all patients after autologous stem cell transplantation, and brentuximab vedotin exposure was variable. Sample: peripheral blood mononuclear cells (PBMCs), taken at baseline. Receptors originate from a human donor with classical Hodgkin lymphoma.

This chain's CDR3 is CASSYSVLDDNSPLHF. Here the CDR3 DNA reads TGTGCCAGCAGTTACTCGGTTCTGGATGATAATTCACCCCTCCACTTT. This chain links TRBV6-6 with TRBJ1-6, with D unclear. The CDR3 runs to 16 residues. The V end lost 0 bases, the J end lost 5 bases, and 11 bases lay between the germline ends. Germline V gene data show CDR1 as MNHNY and CDR2 as SVGAGI (reference sequence).

The chain couples TRBV7-9 to TRBJ2-3; TRBD2 aligns across 7 bases. This CDR3 has 16 amino acids. The V segment lost 4 bases and the J segment 1 base; nucleotides outside the gene matches: 8. Germline V gene lookup returns CDR1 SEHNR and CDR2 FQNEAQ (reference sequence). This CDR3 reads CASSYIGTSGTDTQYF. CDR3 DNA sequence: TGTGCCAGCAGCTATATTGGAACTAGCGGCACAGATACGCAGTATTTT.

The chain's CDR3 is CASSEVRGDGEKLFF. CDR3 DNA sequence: TGTGCCAGCAGTGAAGTGAGGGGGGATGGAGAAAAACTGTTTTTT. The J gene is TRBJ1-4, the V gene TRBV2, with a tentative D call TRBD1 (6 bases). The CDR3 is made up of 15 amino acids. Germline V gives CDR1 SNHLY, CDR2 FYNNEI. V lost 1 base, J lost 8 bases, and 14 bases lay in between.

The chain carries TRBV11-2 and TRBJ2-2; no firm D call. CDR3 length: 14 amino acids. Trimming removed 4 bases from V and 7 bases from J, with 13 bases in between. CDR1 is SGHAT and CDR2 is FQNNGV in the germline V gene. The CDR3 region has the DNA TGTGCCAGCAGCTCACCGACCTGGGGCGGGGAGCTGTTTTTT. It encodes CASSSPTWGGELFF. The full variable domain, completed using reference TRBV11-2 and TRBJ2-2, is EAGVAQSPRYKIIEKRQSVAFWCNPISGHATLYWYQQILGQGPKLLIQFQNNGVVDDSQLPKDRFSAERLKGVDSTLKIQPAKLEDSAVYLCASSSPTWGGELFFGEGSRLTVL.

By share, this clone ranks as medium-sized (0.01 to 0.1%). The chain recombines TRBV7-9 with TRBJ2-3, with TRBD2 matching over 8 bases. Germline V lookup: CDR1 SEHNR, CDR2 FQNEAQ (reference sequence). J lost 1 base, V lost 4 bases, and 16 bases had no gene match. This CDR3 is 19 amino acids long. This CDR3 is CASSSPGLVDAGGTDTQYF. The CDR3 nucleotides read TGTGCCAGCAGCTCTCCGGGACTAGTGGACGCCGGGGGCACAGATACGCAGTATTTT.

The chain joins TRBV19 to TRBJ1-1; TRBD1 agrees at 8 bases. The J segment lost 0 bases and the V segment lost 6 bases, leaving 12 bases of the junction unmatched. Germline V gene data show CDR1 as LNHDA and CDR2 as SQIVND (reference sequence). The CDR3 sequence is 17 residues long. The CDR3 reads CASRRLGTGDLNTEAFF. The CDR3 coding sequence is TGTGCCAGTAGAAGGCTCGGGACAGGAGACTTGAACACTGAAGCTTTCTTT.

The chain couples TRBV6-5 to TRBJ1-1; maybe TRBD1 (6 bases). Germline values: CDR1 MNHEY, CDR2 SVGAGI. The germline V and J ends were trimmed by 7 bases and 4 bases, with 16 bases remaining between them. The CDR3 extends over 14 amino acids. The CDR3 DNA reads as TGTGCCAGCATAAAACAGGGAGGTGGCACTGAAGCTTTCTTT. Translating it yields CASIKQGGGTEAFF.

Turning to this clone: This could be a read error, since a much larger clone is one nucleotide away. This chain joins TRBV27 and TRBJ2-7, with 11 nucleotides matching TRBD1. CDR3 size: 13 residues. Germline CDR1 is MNHEY and CDR2 is SMNVEV (reference sequence). V trimming: 5 bases; J trimming: 4 bases; junction bases outside the gene matches: 1. CDR3 DNA sequence: TGTGCCAGCAGTGGGACAGGGGGTTACGAGCAGTACTTC. Its protein is CASSGTGGYEQYF.

V and J are TRBV28 and TRBJ1-2; weak D call: TRBD1 (5 bases). Germline CDR1 MDHEN, CDR2 SYDVKM. Trimming took off 6 bases at V and 8 bases at J, with 13 bases between the two ends. The CDR3 totals 12 residues. The CDR3: CASSPAGYGYTF. The CDR3 DNA sequence: TGTGCCAGCAGCCCCGCAGGGTACGGCTACACCTTC.

This clone was detected only once. V is TRBV27 and J is TRBJ2-3; D is unclear. CDR1 MNHEY and CDR2 SMNVEV come from the germline V gene (reference sequence). The CDR3 is made up of 15 amino acids. Trimming removed 6 bases from V and 0 bases from J, with 13 bases in between. The CDR3 here is CASRPLTTSTDTQYF. CDR3 sequence (DNA): TGTGCCAGCAGACCCCTTACAACTAGCACAGATACGCAGTATTTT.

The rearrangement joins TRBV5-1 to TRBJ2-7, with D possibly matching TRBD2 (5 bases). This CDR3 spans 15 amino acids. Trimming took 4 bases from V and 2 from J, leaving 16 bases between them. CDR1 SGHRS and CDR2 YFSETQ come from the germline V gene. CDR3 sequence: CASSGEDSVTYEQYF. The CDR3 DNA reads TGCGCCAGCAGCGGCGAGGACTCCGTCACCTACGAGCAGTACTTC.

The chain links TRBV2 to TRBJ2-3, with D perhaps TRBD2 (5 bases). CDR1 and CDR2 from the germline V gene are SNHLY and FYNNEI. V dropped 2 bases and J dropped 4 bases, with 10 bases sitting between them. The CDR3 spans 14 residues. The CDR3 region is CASSETRTADTQYF. CDR3 nucleotide sequence: TGTGCCAGCAGTGAAACTAGGACCGCAGATACGCAGTATTTT.

The genes are TRBV29-1 and TRBJ2-1, with 10 bases that match TRBD2. The trim removed 6 bases at V and 0 bases at J, leaving 2 bases unmatched. CDR1 SQVTM and CDR2 ANQGSEA come from the germline V gene. CDR3 length equals 14 residues. The CDR3 sequence: CSVAGGSSYNEQFF. Here the CDR3 DNA reads TGCAGCGTAGCGGGGGGGAGCTCCTACAATGAGCAGTTCTTC.

V is TRBV19 and J is TRBJ2-7, with TRBD2 identical over 10 bases. Trimming cost V 5 bases and J 4 bases; bases outside gene matches: 5. Germline CDR1 reads LNHDA; CDR2 reads SQIVND (reference sequence). The CDR3 covers 14 residues. The CDR3, as DNA: TGTGCCAGTAGTTCATCTAGCGGGAGTTACGAGCAGTACTTC. This translates into CASSSSSGSYEQYF.

The V call is TRBV6-6, the J call TRBJ2-7; tentative D call: TRBD2 (6 bases). V lost 7 bases and J 0 bases, leaving 13 bases between the germline ends. The CDR3 runs to 14 residues. In germline, CDR1 is MNHNY, CDR2 SVGAGI (reference sequence). CDR3 sequence: CASNPRDSSYEQYF. For the CDR3, the DNA is TGTGCCAGCAATCCTCGGGACTCCTCCTACGAGCAGTACTTC.

The chain joins TRBV21-1 to TRBJ2-3; TRBD2 reflects the table's D call only, with no check against the DNA. TRBV21-1 is marked as a pseudogene. This CDR3 comprises 16 residues. CDR3 region: CASSDPSLVKADTQYF. The CDR3 DNA is TGTGCCAGCAGCGACCCCTCACTAGTAAAGGCAGATACGCAGTATTTT.

Only a few counts were recorded for this clone. This rearrangement joins TRBV6-5 to TRBJ1-1; D unresolved. V was shortened by 2 bases and J by 5 bases, with 12 bases between the two germline ends. Germline V gene data show CDR1 as MNHEY and CDR2 as SVGAGI. CDR3 length: 14 amino acids. For the CDR3, the DNA is TGTGCCAGCAGTTACAGGAATAGTGGGACTGAAGCTTTCTTT. It encodes CASSYRNSGTEAFF.

The CDR3 protein is CASSPQGAITGYTF. In nucleotides, the CDR3 is TGTGCCAGCAGCCCACAGGGGGCTATAACTGGCTACACCTTC. V usage is TRBV14 and J usage is TRBJ1-2; 9 bases agree with TRBD1. This CDR3 contains 14 residues. Germline CDR1 is SGHDN and CDR2 is FVKESK. V lost 4 bases to trimming and J lost 7 bases; unmatched junction nucleotides: 7.

The chain carries TRBV27 and TRBJ2-5; D remains unclear. The CDR3 consists of 13 residues. Trimming took off 7 bases at V and 5 bases at J, with 14 bases between the two ends. CDR1 is MNHEY, CDR2 SMNVEV, per germline (reference sequence). The CDR3 loop reads CASTRSPSETQYF. CDR3 bases: TGTGCCAGCACCCGGTCGCCTTCGGAGACCCAGTACTTC.

A few counts support this clone. The rearrangement joins TRBV4-1 to TRBJ2-1; D might be TRBD2 (7 bases). Trimming stripped 1 base from V and 9 bases from J, with 19 bases between. From germline, CDR1 is MGHRA and CDR2 YSYEKL. The CDR3 spans 16 residues. The CDR3 is CASSQVGGRGPSEQFF. The CDR3 DNA is TGCGCCAGCAGCCAAGTGGGGGGGCGCGGCCCGTCTGAGCAGTTCTTC.

V gene TRBV29-1 combines with J gene TRBJ2-2; either TRBD1 or TRBD2 may supply D (5 bases each). Deletions cut 5 bases from V and 2 bases from J, with 12 bases between. The CDR3 is 14 residues long. CDR1 SQVTM and CDR2 ANQGSEA come from the germline V gene. CDR3 protein: CSVHGGINTGELFF. The DNA of the CDR3 is TGCAGCGTTCATGGGGGAATCAACACCGGGGAGCTGTTTTTT.

This clone is a singleton in its sample. The rearrangement links TRBV6-5 to TRBJ2-6, with D perhaps TRBD1 (5 bases). Germline CDR1 MNHEY, CDR2 SVGAGI. The CDR3 consists of 14 residues. Trimming removed 9 bases from V and 4 bases from J, with 13 bases in between. The CDR3 spells CASLSRAGANVLTF. The CDR3 nucleotides are TGTGCCAGTCTGTCCAGGGCCGGGGCCAACGTCCTGACTTTC.

The chain is built from TRBV10-3 and TRBJ2-5; 7 positions match TRBD1. V lost 7 bases and J lost 4; bases outside the gene matches: 9. The CDR3 sequence is 14 residues long. Germline V gene data show CDR1 as ENHRY and CDR2 as SYGVKD. CDR3 protein: CAINEQGLGETQYF. CDR3 DNA: TGTGCCATCAACGAACAGGGGTTAGGAGAGACCCAGTACTTC.

This clone was counted a few times. V usage is TRBV10-3 and J usage is TRBJ2-5, with 12 bases fitting TRBD1. CDR3 length equals 15 residues. J gave up 5 bases and V 7 bases, and 8 bases lay outside the gene matches. Germline V gives CDR1 ENHRY, CDR2 SYGVKD. CDR3 DNA sequence: TGTGCCATCAACCCGGGACAGGGGGCAGTGGAGACCCAGTACTTC. The encoded protein is CAINPGQGAVETQYF.

CDR3 sequence reads: CASSVSPGTQYF. The CDR3 DNA reads as TGTGCCAGCAGTGTTTCGCCCGGGACCCAGTACTTC. The chain combines TRBV28 with TRBJ2-5; D is undetermined. The CDR3 runs 12 residues. Germline V gene data show CDR1 as MDHEN and CDR2 as SYDVKM. With 5 bases removed from V and 7 bases from J, the gap between germline ends came to 11 bases.